This T cell receptor (beta chain) was profiled in a study of glioma-infiltrating T cells. TCR alpha and beta CDR3 regions were amplified from RNA using iRepertoire nested multiplex PCR. Each CDR3 protein is one row after TCRdb ran MiXCR on the multiplex PCR reads. The sample holds fewer than 250,000 distinct CDR3 sequences, about 31% seen once. This clonotype was counted many times. The trim removed 1 base at V and 2 bases at J, leaving 9 bases unmatched. Germline V gives CDR1 LGHNA, CDR2 YNFKEQ. The CDR3 covers 17 residues. Sequenced sample: glioma tissue, nonneoplastic brain tissue, or PBMCs (not recorded which). The chain has TRBV4-2 and TRBJ2-3, with 7 bases identical to TRBD2. This TCR was recovered from a human donor with low-grade glioma or glioblastoma, undergoing nonglioma brain surgery, or in good health (not recorded which). DNA of the CDR3: TGTGCCAGCAGCCAAGCCGATGGGGGGGGATTCACAGATACGCAGTATTTT. Protein: CASSQADGGGFTDTQYF.